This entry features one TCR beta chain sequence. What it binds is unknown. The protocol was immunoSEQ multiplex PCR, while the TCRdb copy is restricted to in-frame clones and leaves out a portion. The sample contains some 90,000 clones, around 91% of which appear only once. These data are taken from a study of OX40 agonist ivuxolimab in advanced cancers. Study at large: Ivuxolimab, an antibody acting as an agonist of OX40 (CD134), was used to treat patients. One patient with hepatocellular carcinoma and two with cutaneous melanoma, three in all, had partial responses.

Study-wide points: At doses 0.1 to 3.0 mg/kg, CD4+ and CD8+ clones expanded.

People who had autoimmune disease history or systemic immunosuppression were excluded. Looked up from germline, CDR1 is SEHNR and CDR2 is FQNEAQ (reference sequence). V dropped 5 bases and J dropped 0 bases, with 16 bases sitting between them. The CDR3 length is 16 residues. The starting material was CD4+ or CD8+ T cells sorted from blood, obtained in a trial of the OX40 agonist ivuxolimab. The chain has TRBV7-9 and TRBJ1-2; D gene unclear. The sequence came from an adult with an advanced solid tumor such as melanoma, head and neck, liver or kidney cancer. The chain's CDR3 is CASSPGPYGTNYGYTF. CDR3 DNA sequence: TGTGCCAGCAGCCCTGGACCCTACGGGACTAACTATGGCTACACCTTC.